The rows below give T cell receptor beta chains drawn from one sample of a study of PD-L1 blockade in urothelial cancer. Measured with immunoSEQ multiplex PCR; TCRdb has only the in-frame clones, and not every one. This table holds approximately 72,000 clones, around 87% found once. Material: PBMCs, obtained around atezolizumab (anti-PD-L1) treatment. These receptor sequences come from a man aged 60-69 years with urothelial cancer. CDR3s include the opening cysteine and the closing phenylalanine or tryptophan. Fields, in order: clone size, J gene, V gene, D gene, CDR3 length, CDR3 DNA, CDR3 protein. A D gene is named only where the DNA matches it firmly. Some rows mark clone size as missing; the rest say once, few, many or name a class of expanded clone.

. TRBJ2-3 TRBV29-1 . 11 TGCAGCGTTGATGAGGTAGATACGCAGTATTTT CSVDEVDTQYF
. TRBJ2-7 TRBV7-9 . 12 TGTGCCAGCAGCTTTAACTCCTACGAGCAGTACTTC CASSFNSYEQYF
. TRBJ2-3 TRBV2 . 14 TGTGCCAGCAGTGTATCCAGAAGCACAGATACGCAGTATTTT CASSVSRSTDTQYF
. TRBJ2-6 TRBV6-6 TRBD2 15 TGTGCCAGCAGACTAGCGGGGGATGGGGCCAACGTCCTGACTTTC CASRLAGDGANVLTF
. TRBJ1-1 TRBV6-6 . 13 TGTGCCAGCAGGAGGGGGATGGGTGCTGAAGCTTTCTTT CASRRGMGAEAFF
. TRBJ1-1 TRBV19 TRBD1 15 TGTGCCAGTAGCCAAAGGACAGGGGGGAACACTGAAGCTTTCTTT CASSQRTGGNTEAFF
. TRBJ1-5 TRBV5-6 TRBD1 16 TGTGCCAGCAGCTTCGGGACAGGGGGCGCAGGGCAGCCCCAGCATTTT CASSFGTGGAGQPQHF
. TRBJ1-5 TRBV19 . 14 TGTGCCAGTAGTATTACAGGGCCTAATCAGCCCCAGCATTTT CASSITGPNQPQHF
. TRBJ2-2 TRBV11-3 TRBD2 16 TGTGCCAGCAGCGCCGGGACTAGCGTTGACACCGGGGAGCTGTTTTTT CASSAGTSVDTGELFF
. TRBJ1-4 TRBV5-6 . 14 TGTGCCAGCAGCCTACTTGCAACTAATGAAAAACTGTTTTTT CASSLLATNEKLFF
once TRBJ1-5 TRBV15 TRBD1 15 TGTGCCACCAGCAGAGATCCAGGGGGTACGGAGCCCCAGCATTTT CATSRDPGGTEPQHF
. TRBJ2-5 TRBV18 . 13 TGTGCCAGCTCTGCGGGACAGAAAGAGACCCAGTACTTC CASSAGQKETQYF
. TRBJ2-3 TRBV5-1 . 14 TGCGCCAGCAGCTTCTTCCTAATGTCAGATACGCAGTATTTT CASSFFLMSDTQYF
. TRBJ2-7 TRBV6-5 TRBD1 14 TGTGCCAGCAGGCCCGGGACAGGGGCATACGAGCAGTACTTC CASRPGTGAYEQYF
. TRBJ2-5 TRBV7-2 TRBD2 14 TGTGCCAGCAGCTCTCAAGCGGGGCGAGAGACCCAGTACTTC CASSSQAGRETQYF
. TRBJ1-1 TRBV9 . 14 TGTGCCAGCAGCGTAGCTGGGGAGGGCACTGAAGCTTTCTTT CASSVAGEGTEAFF
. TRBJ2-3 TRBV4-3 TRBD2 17 TGCGCCAGCAGCCAAGACTGGGGTAGCGGGGCCCCCGAGACGCAGTATTTT CASSQDWGSGAPETQYF
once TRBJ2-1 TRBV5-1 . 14 TGCGCCAGCAGCTTGGATTCCGGGAACAATGAGCAGTTCTTC CASSLDSGNNEQFF
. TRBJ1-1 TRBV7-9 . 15 TGTGCCAGCAGCCCATCGGGGGTGTTCAACACTGAAGCTTTCTTT CASSPSGVFNTEAFF
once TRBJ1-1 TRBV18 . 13 TGTGCCAGCTCACCTAGAGAGAACACTGAAGCTTTCTTT CASSPRENTEAFF
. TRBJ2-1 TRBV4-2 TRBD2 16 TGTGCCAGCAGCCAAGATATAGCGGGGGGCGACAATGAGCAGTTCTTC CASSQDIAGGDNEQFF
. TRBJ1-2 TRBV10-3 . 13 TGTGCCATCAGTGAGCTAACAGCTTATGGCTACACCTTC CAISELTAYGYTF
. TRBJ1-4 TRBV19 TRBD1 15 TGTGCCAGCAGTGTGGCAGGGGGAGGACGGGGAAAACTGTTTTTT CASSVAGGGRGKLFF
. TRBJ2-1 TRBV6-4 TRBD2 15 TGTGCCAGCAGCAAGACGTCTAGCGGGTACAATGAGCAGTTCTTC CASSKTSSGYNEQFF
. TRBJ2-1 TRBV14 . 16 TGTGCCAGCAGCCAAGACCCCGCCGGGGCCTACAATGAGCAGTTCTTC CASSQDPAGAYNEQFF
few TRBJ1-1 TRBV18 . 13 TGTGCCAGCTCAGAAAGCATGAACACTGAAGCTTTCTTT CASSESMNTEAFF
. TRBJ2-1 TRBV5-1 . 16 TGCGCCAGCAGCTTGAAAAACAGGGAAGGAGGCAATGAGCAGTTCTTC CASSLKNREGGNEQFF
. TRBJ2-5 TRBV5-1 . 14 TGCGCCAGCAGCCTAAACGGGGGTCCAGAGACCCAGTACTTC CASSLNGGPETQYF
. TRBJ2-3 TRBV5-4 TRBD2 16 TGTGCCAGCAGCTTGGGGAGGGGAGGGCTCACAGATACGCAGTATTTT CASSLGRGGLTDTQYF
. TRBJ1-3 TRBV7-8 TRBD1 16 TGTGCCAGCAGCTTAGCGGGACAGATCTCTGGAAACACCATATATTTT CASSLAGQISGNTIYF
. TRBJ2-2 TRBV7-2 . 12 TGTGCCAGCAGCTTCTATGCCGGGGAGCTGTTTTTT CASSFYAGELFF
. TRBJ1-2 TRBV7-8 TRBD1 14 TGTGCCAGCACCCGGAGGGACAGGGTGGATGGCTACACCTTC CASTRRDRVDGYTF